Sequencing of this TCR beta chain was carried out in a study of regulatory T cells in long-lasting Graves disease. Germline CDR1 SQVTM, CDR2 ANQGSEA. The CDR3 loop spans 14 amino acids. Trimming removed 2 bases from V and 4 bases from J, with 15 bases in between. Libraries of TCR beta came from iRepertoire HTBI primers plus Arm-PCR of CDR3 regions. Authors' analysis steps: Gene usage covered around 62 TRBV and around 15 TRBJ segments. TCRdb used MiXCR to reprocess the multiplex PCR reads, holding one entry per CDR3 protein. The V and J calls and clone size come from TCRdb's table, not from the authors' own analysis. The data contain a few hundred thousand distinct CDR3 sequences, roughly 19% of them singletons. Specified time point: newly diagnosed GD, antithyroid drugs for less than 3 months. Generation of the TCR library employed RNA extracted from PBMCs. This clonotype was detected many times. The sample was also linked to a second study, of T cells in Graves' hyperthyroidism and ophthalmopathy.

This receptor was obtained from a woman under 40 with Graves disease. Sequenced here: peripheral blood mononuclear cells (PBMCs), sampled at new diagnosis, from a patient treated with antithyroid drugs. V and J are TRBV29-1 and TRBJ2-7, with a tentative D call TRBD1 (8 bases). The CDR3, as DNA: TGCAGCGTTGAAACCACAGGGGGGGGATACGAGCAGTACTTC. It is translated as CSVETTGGGYEQYF.